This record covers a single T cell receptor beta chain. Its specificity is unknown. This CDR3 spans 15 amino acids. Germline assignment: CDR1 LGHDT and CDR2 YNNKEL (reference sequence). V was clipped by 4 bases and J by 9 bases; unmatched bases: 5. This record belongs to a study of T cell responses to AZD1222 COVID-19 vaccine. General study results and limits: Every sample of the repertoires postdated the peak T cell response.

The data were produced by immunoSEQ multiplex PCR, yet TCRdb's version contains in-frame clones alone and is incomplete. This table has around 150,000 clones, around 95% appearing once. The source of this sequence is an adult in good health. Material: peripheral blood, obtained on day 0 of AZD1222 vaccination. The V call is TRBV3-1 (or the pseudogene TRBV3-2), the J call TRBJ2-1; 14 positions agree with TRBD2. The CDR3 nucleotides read TGTGCCAGCAGCCTAGGGACTAGCGGGAGAACTGAGCAGTTCTTC. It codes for CASSLGTSGRTEQFF.